Each of the 22 T cell receptor beta chains below was sequenced from the same sample in a study of technical replicates of blood from a few donors. Sequenced by immunoSEQ multiplex PCR; TCRdb stores in-frame clones only, minus some. The sample has some 68,000 clones; approximately 92% are singletons. The source material was T cells isolated from PBMCs. The receptors here all came from a human donor in good health.

Worth noting for this clone: The sample carries other DNA sequences with the same CDR3. The chain joins TRBV30 to TRBJ1-1; 7 bases line up with TRBD1. This CDR3 has 18 amino acids. V shed 4 bases and J 0 bases; nucleotides not matched to a gene: 17. Germline CDR1 is GTSNPN and CDR2 is SVGIG (reference sequence). In DNA form, the CDR3 reads TGTGCCTGGACCCTAATGAGGGGACAGCGACCCATGAACACTGAAGCTTTCTTT. Protein sequence: CAWTLMRGQRPMNTEAFF.

This clone was seen once. This chain connects TRBV10-3 to TRBJ1-2; D unresolved. CDR1 is ENHRY and CDR2 is SYGVKD in the germline V gene. Deletions cut 11 bases from V and 0 bases from J, with 7 bases between. The CDR3 consists of 11 residues. The CDR3 nucleotides are TGTGCCGTAACTTCTAACTATGGCTACACCTTC. Amino acids: CAVTSNYGYTF.

This rearrangement joins TRBV9 to TRBJ2-1; D unresolved. Germline assignment: CDR1 SGDLS and CDR2 YYNGEE. V was cut by 3 bases and J by 0 bases, with 10 bases left in between. This CDR3 has 15 residues. CDR3 protein: CASSASRSSYNEQFF. CDR3 bases: TGTGCCAGCAGCGCTAGTAGAAGCTCCTACAATGAGCAGTTCTTC.

The V gene is TRBV7-9, the J gene TRBJ2-1, with D possibly being TRBD1 (6 bases). CDR1 is SEHNR and CDR2 is FQNEAQ in the germline V gene (reference sequence). CDR3 size: 15 residues. V was shortened by 7 bases and J by 4 bases, with 17 bases between the two germline ends. The CDR3 bases are TGTGCCAGCACCCCCGATAGGGGGTATTACAATGAGCAGTTCTTC. This translates into CASTPDRGYYNEQFF.

This clone was seen once. The V gene is TRBV13, the J gene TRBJ2-1, with D tentatively TRBD1 (6 bases). Deletions cut 10 bases from V and 10 bases from J, with 17 bases between. This CDR3 contains 12 residues. Germline values: CDR1 PRHDT, CDR2 FYEKMQ (reference sequence). As DNA, the CDR3 is TGTGCCATACTAGACGGACAGAAAGAGCAGTTCTTC. Protein: CAILDGQKEQFF.

This chain links TRBV30 with TRBJ2-1; the D gene is possibly TRBD1 (5 bases). Germline values: CDR1 GTSNPN, CDR2 SVGIG (reference sequence). Deletions cut 4 bases from V and 4 bases from J, with 14 bases between. The CDR3 runs 14 residues. CDR3 coding DNA: TGTGCCTGGAACGGGCAGGGAATTTACAATGAGCAGTTCTTC. Its translation: CAWNGQGIYNEQFF.

The J gene is TRBJ2-5, the V gene TRBV9; 15 positions match TRBD2. From germline, CDR1 is SGDLS and CDR2 YYNGEE. Trimming at V came to 4 bases and at J to 4 bases, leaving 2 bases not matched to a gene. CDR3 length: 15 amino acids. The CDR3 sequence is CASSPGLAGGETQYF. As DNA, the CDR3 is TGTGCCAGCAGCCCGGGACTAGCGGGAGGAGAGACCCAGTACTTC.

The CDR3 nucleotides read TGTGCCAGCAGGTCAGGGGGTCACTATGGCTACACCTTC. Protein product: CASRSGGHYGYTF. The rearrangement uses TRBV27 and TRBJ1-2, with 7 positions matching TRBD1. From germline, CDR1 is MNHEY and CDR2 SMNVEV (reference sequence). V shed 6 bases and J 3 bases; nucleotides not matched to a gene: 4. This CDR3 is 13 amino acids long.

The V gene is TRBV6-1, the J gene TRBJ2-7; tentative D call: TRBD2 (6 bases). V dropped 4 bases and J dropped 0 bases, with 13 bases sitting between them. The germline V gene has CDR1 MNHNS and CDR2 SASEGT. This CDR3 region has 15 residues. CDR3 sequence reads: CASSGGTASSYEQYF. The CDR3 nucleotides are TGTGCCAGCAGTGGCGGGACGGCGAGCTCCTACGAGCAGTACTTC.

This clone was counted once. This chain connects TRBV16 to TRBJ2-3, with unresolved D. Germline V gene lookup returns CDR1 KGHSY and CDR2 FQNENV. This CDR3 is 14 amino acids long. V lost 5 bases to trimming and J lost 1 base, with 10 bases between them. The CDR3 DNA is TGTGCCAGCAGCGAGCTAGTAGGCACAGATACGCAGTATTTT. Residues: CASSELVGTDTQYF.

This sequence joins TRBV7-2 and TRBJ1-5, with D uncertain. V was shortened by 6 bases and J by 4 bases, with 10 bases between the two germline ends. Germline V CDR1 and CDR2: SGHTA, FQGNSA. The CDR3 runs 13 residues. CDR3 residues: CASSPGFNQPQHF. The CDR3 DNA follows: TGTGCCAGCAGTCCAGGTTTTAATCAGCCCCAGCATTTT.

Concerning this clone: The junction and the germline gene differ at one end; a read error may be behind it. The CDR3 bases are TGTGCCAGCTCACCAATTTACCGGCGTAGCGATCAGCCCCAGCATTTT. This encodes CASSPIYRRSDQPQHF. The rearrangement joins TRBV18 to TRBJ1-5; D uncertain. Germline values: CDR1 KGHSH, CDR2 LQKENI. The CDR3 loop spans 16 amino acids. Filled out from reference TRBV18 and TRBJ1-5, the complete variable domain reads NAGVMQNPRHLVRRRGQEARLRCSPMKGHSHVYWYRQLPEEGLKFMVYLQKENIIDESGMPKERFSAEFPKEGPSILRIQQVVRGDSAAYFCASSPIYRRSDQPQHFGDGTRLSIL.

The genes are TRBV13 and TRBJ1-2; the match to TRBD1 covers 12 bases. This CDR3 is 15 amino acids long. Losses at the gene ends were 5 bases for V and 6 bases for J; bases not matched to a gene: 7. Germline CDR1 is PRHDT and CDR2 is FYEKMQ (reference sequence). This CDR3 reads CASSGRDRGPDGYTF. The CDR3 coding sequence is TGTGCCAGCAGCGGCCGGGACAGGGGGCCCGATGGCTACACCTTC.

The gene calls are TRBV20-1 and TRBJ2-7, with 8 bases aligning to TRBD2. The CDR3 consists of 11 residues. Unmatched junction bases numbered 4, after V lost 6 bases and J lost 6 bases. Germline V CDR1 and CDR2: DFQATT, SNEGSKA (reference sequence). The CDR3 is CSAQAGVEQYF. Written as DNA, the CDR3 is TGCAGTGCCCAAGCGGGAGTCGAGCAGTACTTC.

CDR3 protein: CASSATPGTEAFF. CDR3 DNA sequence: TGTGCCAGCAGTGCTACTCCCGGCACTGAAGCTTTCTTT. The rearrangement uses TRBV6-1 and TRBJ1-1; D is unclear. The CDR3 contains 13 residues. The V gene lost 4 bases and the J gene lost 4 bases, with 10 bases spanning the gap. CDR1 and CDR2 (germline): MNHNS, SASEGT.

A single count supports this clone. The gene calls are TRBV12-5 and TRBJ2-3, with D perhaps matching TRBD2 (5 bases). This CDR3 contains 14 residues. Germline V gene data show CDR1 as LGHNT and CDR2 as FRNRAP. V was cut by 5 bases and J by 0 bases, with 9 bases left in between. CDR3 sequence (DNA): TGTGCTAGTGGTCCCCGGGATAGCACAGATACGCAGTATTTT. As protein: CASGPRDSTDTQYF.

V usage is TRBV6-5 and J usage is TRBJ2-3; 11 nucleotides match TRBD2. V shed 4 bases and J 4 bases; nucleotides not matched to a gene: 1. The germline V gene encodes CDR1 MNHEY and CDR2 SVGAGI. This CDR3 has 14 residues. The CDR3 sequence: CASSWGLAADTQYF. In DNA, the CDR3 is TGTGCCAGCAGTTGGGGACTAGCGGCAGATACGCAGTATTTT.

The V gene is TRBV9, the J gene TRBJ1-1, with D hard to call. CDR3 length equals 11 residues. The ends were cut back, 4 bases at V and 3 bases at J, with 4 bases in the middle. Germline CDR1 is SGDLS and CDR2 is YYNGEE. In DNA, the CDR3 is TGTGCCAGCAGCCCTCACACTGAAGCTTTCTTT. Its translation: CASSPHTEAFF.

This chain joins TRBV19 and TRBJ1-3; 9 bases are shared with TRBD1. The germline V gene encodes CDR1 LNHDA and CDR2 SQIVND (reference sequence). Trimming took 10 bases from V and 8 from J; bases not matched to a gene: 15. This CDR3 has 15 residues. The CDR3 DNA is TGTGCCACCCTTGATTACGGACAGGGGCAATACACCATATATTTT. It translates to CATLDYGQGQYTIYF. The complete variable domain, with remaining parts taken from reference TRBV19 and TRBJ1-3, reads DGGITQSPKYLFRKEGQNVTLSCEQNLNHDAMYWYRQDPGQGLRLIYYSQIVNDFQKGDIAEGYSVSREKKESFPLTVTSAQKNPTAFYLCATLDYGQGQYTIYFGEGSWLTVV.

The chain employs TRBV6-5 and TRBJ1-6; D gene unclear. Trimming took 2 bases from V and 6 from J, leaving 5 bases between them. CDR1 MNHEY and CDR2 SVGAGI come from the germline V gene. CDR3 length: 13 residues. The CDR3 coding sequence is TGTGCCAGCAGTTACGGCCTTAATTCACCCCTCCACTTT. This encodes CASSYGLNSPLHF.

In its sample, this clone was seen a few times. V is TRBV6-4 and J is TRBJ2-2; no clear D. CDR3 size: 13 residues. V shed 4 bases and J shed 3 bases, with 6 bases lying between them. Germline CDR1 reads MRHNA; CDR2 reads SNTAGT. DNA of the CDR3: TGTGCCAGCAGTGCCGACTACACCGGGGAGCTGTTTTTT. Its protein product is CASSADYTGELFF.

The V call is TRBV6-1, the J call TRBJ1-5; 8 nucleotides align to TRBD1. Germline CDR1 is MNHNS and CDR2 is SASEGT. The CDR3 loop spans 15 amino acids. With 5 bases clipped from V and 5 bases from J, the junction kept 8 bases outside the gene matches. DNA for the CDR3: TGTGCCAGCAGTTTATTGACAGGGGTGCATCAGCCCCAGCATTTT. Its translation: CASSLLTGVHQPQHF.